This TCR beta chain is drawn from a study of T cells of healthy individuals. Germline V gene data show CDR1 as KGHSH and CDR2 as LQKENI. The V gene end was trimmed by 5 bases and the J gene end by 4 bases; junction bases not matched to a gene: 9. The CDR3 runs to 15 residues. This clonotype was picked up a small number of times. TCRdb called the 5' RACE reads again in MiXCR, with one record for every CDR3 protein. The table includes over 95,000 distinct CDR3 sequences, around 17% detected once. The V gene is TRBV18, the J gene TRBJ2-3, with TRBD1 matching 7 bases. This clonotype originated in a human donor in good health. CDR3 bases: TGTGCCAGCTCAGTAGACAGGGCCGGAGCAGATACGCAGTATTTT. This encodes CASSVDRAGADTQYF.